This entry concerns a single T cell receptor beta chain. Its specificity is unknown. The data are from a study of beta chain features in type 1 diabetes. Expressed TCRB transcripts got sequenced, as all isolated RNA was reverse transcribed. Mean read depth for naive, central memory and regulatory T cell samples was around 3.5 million reads. Some clones are missing from TCRdb's copy, which holds only in-frame ones; the method was immunoSEQ multiplex PCR. The sample consists of 200,000 to 300,000 clones, 13% to 15% of them appearing once. V dropped 1 base and J dropped 5 bases, with 12 bases sitting between them. The CDR3 is made up of 14 amino acids. Germline V gene data show CDR1 as SGHDN and CDR2 as FVKESK. Study results and limitations: Type 1 diabetes patients had moderately but significantly shorter TCRB CDR3s in all four CD4+ subsets. VDJ junctions in type 1 diabetes patients carried more deletions and fewer insertions. PCR might favor shorter templates, but any such skew would affect patients and controls equally.

The clonotype originates from a woman aged 40 to 49 in good health. Sequences were obtained from naive CD4+ T cells from blood. The chain links TRBV14 to TRBJ2-7; a possible D gene is TRBD1 (6 bases). The CDR3 nucleotides are TGTGCCAGCAGCCAAGTCCAGGGGCGTGACGAGCAGTACTTC. Translating it yields CASSQVQGRDEQYF.